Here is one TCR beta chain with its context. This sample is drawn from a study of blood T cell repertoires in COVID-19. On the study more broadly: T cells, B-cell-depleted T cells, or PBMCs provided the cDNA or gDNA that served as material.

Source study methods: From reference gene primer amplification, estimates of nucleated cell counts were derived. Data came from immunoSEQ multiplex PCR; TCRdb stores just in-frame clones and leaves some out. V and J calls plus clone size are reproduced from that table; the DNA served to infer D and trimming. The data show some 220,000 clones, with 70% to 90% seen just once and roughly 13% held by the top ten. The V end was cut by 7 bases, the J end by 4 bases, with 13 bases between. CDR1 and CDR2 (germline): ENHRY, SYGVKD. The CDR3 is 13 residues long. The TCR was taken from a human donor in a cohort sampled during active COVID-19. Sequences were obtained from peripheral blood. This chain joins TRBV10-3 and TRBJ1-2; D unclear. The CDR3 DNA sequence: TGTGCCATCAACCCCCCGGGGTCCTATGGCTACACCTTC. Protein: CAINPPGSYGYTF.